This T cell receptor (beta chain) is drawn from a study of blood T cell repertoires in COVID-19. Measured with immunoSEQ multiplex PCR; TCRdb has only the in-frame clones, and not every one. The sample has about 320,000 clones, roughly 90% seen once. V gave up 0 bases and J gave up 6 bases, with 14 bases separating them. This CDR3 spans 15 amino acids. Germline V gene sequence: CDR1 LGHDT, CDR2 YNNKEL (reference sequence). The sequencing sample was made of peripheral blood. The J gene is TRBJ1-2, the V gene TRBV3-1 (or the pseudogene TRBV3-2); a weak D match, TRBD1 (5 bases). This sequence originates from a man younger than 35 who had recovered from COVID-19. The CDR3 spells CASSQDFRDPHGYTF. CDR3 DNA: TGTGCCAGCAGCCAAGATTTCAGGGATCCTCATGGCTACACCTTC.